The clone carrying this T cell receptor beta chain was counted only a few times. No antigen is known for it. This entry is derived from a study of T-cell memory formation after mild COVID-19. The CDR3 is 11 residues long. CDR1 is MNHEY and CDR2 is SVGAGI in the germline V gene. V lost 8 bases and J 6 bases, leaving 10 bases between the germline ends. General study results and limits: CD4+ contracting clones were mainly CM and EM; CD8+ ones, EMRA. The appearance of some responding clones in pre-infection memory suggested that cross-reactive memory joined. For second-wave clones that peaked at day 37, SARS-CoV-2 specificity went unverified.

The authors produced TCR alpha and TCR beta cDNA libraries with sample barcodes and UMIs by 5'RACE using constant-segment primers. TCRdb analysed the 5' RACE reads with MiXCR anew, one entry per CDR3 protein. This table holds 400,000 to 500,000 distinct CDR3 sequences, 15% to 20% found once. The clonotype comes from an adult woman who had mild COVID-19 (a few samples of this study predate the infection). Cell type and time point are not known. The sample comprised PBMCs or a T cell subset sorted from them (not recorded which). The rearrangement joins TRBV6-5 to TRBJ1-2, with TRBD1 as a possible D gene (5 bases). CDR3 nucleotide sequence: TGTGCCAGCGGCGCGGGACATGGCTACACCTTC. This translates into CASGAGHGYTF.